This entry is about one T cell receptor (beta chain). Its antigen is currently unknown. Sequenced by immunoSEQ multiplex PCR; TCRdb stores in-frame clones only, minus some. The sample has about 95,000 clones, 85% to 90% seen once. This entry is derived from a study of T cell responses to AZD1222 COVID-19 vaccine. Study-wide results and caveats: Unmutated variant regions are reportedly targeted by nearly half of spike-specific TCRs. Distributed over spike, vaccine-associated CD4 TCRs predominated at 160-218 and 743-854. Donors skewed white British and female; clonal diversity was possibly underestimated.

Between the trimmed V and J ends, which lost 4 bases and 3 bases, there was a span of 7 bases. The CDR3 loop spans 13 amino acids. Per the germline V gene, CDR1 is LNHDA and CDR2 is SQIVND (reference sequence). The sequence was obtained from an adult in good health. The rearrangement joins TRBV19 to TRBJ2-1, with D perhaps assigned TRBD1 or TRBD2 (5 bases each). The sequences come from peripheral blood, collected on day 0 of AZD1222 vaccination. CDR3 loop: CASSRGNYNEQFF. CDR3 nucleotide sequence: TGTGCCAGTAGTAGGGGGAACTACAATGAGCAGTTCTTC.